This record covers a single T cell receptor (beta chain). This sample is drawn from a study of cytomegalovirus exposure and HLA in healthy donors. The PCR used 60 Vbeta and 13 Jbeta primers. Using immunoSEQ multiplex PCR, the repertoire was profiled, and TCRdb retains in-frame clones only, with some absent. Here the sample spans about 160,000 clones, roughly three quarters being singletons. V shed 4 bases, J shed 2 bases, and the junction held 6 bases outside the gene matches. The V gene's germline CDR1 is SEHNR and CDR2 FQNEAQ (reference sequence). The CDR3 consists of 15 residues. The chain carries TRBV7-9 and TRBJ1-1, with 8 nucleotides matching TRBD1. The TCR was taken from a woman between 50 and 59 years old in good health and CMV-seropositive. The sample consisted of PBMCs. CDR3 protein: CASSSRTGTNTEAFF. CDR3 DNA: TGTGCCAGCAGCTCGAGGACAGGGACCAACACTGAAGCTTTCTTT. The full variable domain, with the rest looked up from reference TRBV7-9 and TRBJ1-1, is DTGVSQNPRHKITKRGQNVTFRCDPISEHNRLYWYRQTLGQGPEFLTYFQNEAQLEKSRLLSDRFSAERPKGSFSTLEIQRTEQGDSAMYLCASSSRTGTNTEAFFGQGTRLTVV.